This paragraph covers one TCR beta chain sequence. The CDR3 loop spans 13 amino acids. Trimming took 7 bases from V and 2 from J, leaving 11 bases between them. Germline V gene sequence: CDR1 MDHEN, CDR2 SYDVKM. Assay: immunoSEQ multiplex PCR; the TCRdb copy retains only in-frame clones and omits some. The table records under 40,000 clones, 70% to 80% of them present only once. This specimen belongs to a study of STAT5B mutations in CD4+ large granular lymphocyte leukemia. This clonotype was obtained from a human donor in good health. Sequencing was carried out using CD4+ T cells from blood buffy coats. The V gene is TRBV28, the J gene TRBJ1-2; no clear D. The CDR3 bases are TGTGCCAGCACGTCCACGGGGAACTATGGCTACACCTTC. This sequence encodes CASTSTGNYGYTF.